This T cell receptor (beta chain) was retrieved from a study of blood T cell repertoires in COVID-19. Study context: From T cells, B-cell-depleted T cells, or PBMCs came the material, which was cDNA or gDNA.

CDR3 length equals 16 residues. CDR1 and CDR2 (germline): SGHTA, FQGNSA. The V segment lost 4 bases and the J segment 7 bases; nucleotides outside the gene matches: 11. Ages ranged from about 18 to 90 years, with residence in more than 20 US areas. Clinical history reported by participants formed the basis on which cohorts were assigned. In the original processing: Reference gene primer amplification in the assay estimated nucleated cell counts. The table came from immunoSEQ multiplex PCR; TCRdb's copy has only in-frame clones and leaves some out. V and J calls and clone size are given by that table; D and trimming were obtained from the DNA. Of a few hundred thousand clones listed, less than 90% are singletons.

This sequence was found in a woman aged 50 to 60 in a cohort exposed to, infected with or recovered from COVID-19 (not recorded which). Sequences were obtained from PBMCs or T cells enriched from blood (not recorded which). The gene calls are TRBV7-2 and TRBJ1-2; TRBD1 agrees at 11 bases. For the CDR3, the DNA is TGTGCCAGCAGCTCGGGACAGGGGGACGGGGTGTCTGGCTACACCTTC. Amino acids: CASSSGQGDGVSGYTF. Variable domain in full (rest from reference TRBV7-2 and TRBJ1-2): GAGVSQSPSNKVTEKGKDVELRCDPISGHTALYWYRQSLGQGLEFLIYFQGNSAPDKSGLPSDRFSAERTGGSVSTLTIQRTQQEDSAVYLCASSSGQGDGVSGYTFGSGTRLTVV.